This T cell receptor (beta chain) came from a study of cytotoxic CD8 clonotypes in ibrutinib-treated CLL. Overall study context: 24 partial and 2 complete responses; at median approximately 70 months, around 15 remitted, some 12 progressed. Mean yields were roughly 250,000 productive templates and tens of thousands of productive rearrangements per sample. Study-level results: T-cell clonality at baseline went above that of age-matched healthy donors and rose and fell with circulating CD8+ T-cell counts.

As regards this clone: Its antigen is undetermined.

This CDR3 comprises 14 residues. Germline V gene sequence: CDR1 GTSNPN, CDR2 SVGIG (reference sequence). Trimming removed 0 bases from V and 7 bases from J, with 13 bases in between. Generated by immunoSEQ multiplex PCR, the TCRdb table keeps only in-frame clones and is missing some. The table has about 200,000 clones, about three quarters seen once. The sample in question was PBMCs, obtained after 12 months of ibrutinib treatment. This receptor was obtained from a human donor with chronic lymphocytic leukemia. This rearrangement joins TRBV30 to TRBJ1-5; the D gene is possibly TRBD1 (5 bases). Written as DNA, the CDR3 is TGTGCCTGGAGTGTTCAGGGTGTGAAACAGCCCCAGCATTTT. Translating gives CAWSVQGVKQPQHF.